These T cell receptor beta chains were read from a single sample in a study of cytomegalovirus exposure and HLA in healthy donors. Here immunoSEQ multiplex PCR was the method, and the copy in TCRdb shows in-frame clones only, minus some. The table has over 150,000 clones, 65% to 90% seen once. The sequencing sample was made of PBMCs. Source of these receptors: a male donor in good health and CMV-seronegative. CDR3s include the opening cysteine and the closing phenylalanine or tryptophan. The D gene is left open where the match is weak. Size values are once, few and many counts, or a class for expanded clones, and some rows have none.

v_gene: TRBV6-1
j_gene: TRBJ2-3
d_gene: -
abundance: -
CDR3nt: TGTGCCAGCAGTGAATTTGGGGGAGGCGGCAGGGATACGCAGTATTTT
CDR3aa: CASSEFGGGGRDTQYF

v_gene: TRBV6-5
j_gene: TRBJ1-2
d_gene: -
abundance: once
CDR3nt: TGTGCCAGCAGTTACTCGTCCGGGATCAGTGGCTACACCTTC
CDR3aa: CASSYSSGISGYTF

v_gene: TRBV6-1
j_gene: TRBJ1-4
d_gene: TRBD1
abundance: -
CDR3nt: TGTGCCAGCAGCGACCAGACAGGGACTAATGAAAAACTGTTTTTT
CDR3aa: CASSDQTGTNEKLFF

v_gene: TRBV9
j_gene: TRBJ2-1
d_gene: TRBD2
abundance: -
CDR3nt: TGTGCCAGCAGCGTAGCTAGCGGGGGTCTTAGCTCCTACAATGAGCAGTTCTTC
CDR3aa: CASSVASGGLSSYNEQFF

v_gene: TRBV9
j_gene: TRBJ1-2
d_gene: -
abundance: -
CDR3nt: TGTGCCAGCAGCGTTCGAGAGATCTTC
CDR3aa: CASSVREIF

v_gene: TRBV10-3
j_gene: TRBJ1-5
d_gene: -
abundance: once
CDR3nt: TGTGCCATCGGGCCCAGCAATCAGCCCCAGCATTTT
CDR3aa: CAIGPSNQPQHF

v_gene: TRBV18
j_gene: TRBJ1-1
d_gene: TRBD1
abundance: -
CDR3nt: TGTGCCAGCTCACCAGTTACAGGGGGGTGGGCGAACACTGAAGCTTTCTTT
CDR3aa: CASSPVTGGWANTEAFF

v_gene: TRBV6-6
j_gene: TRBJ1-4
d_gene: TRBD1
abundance: once
CDR3nt: TGTGCCAGCAGTTGGAGGACAGGGAACGAAAAACTGTTTTTT
CDR3aa: CASSWRTGNEKLFF

v_gene: TRBV5-1
j_gene: TRBJ1-6
d_gene: -
abundance: -
CDR3nt: TGCGCCAGCAGCTTGGACAGGGCGATGGGTTCACCCCTCCACTTT
CDR3aa: CASSLDRAMGSPLHF

v_gene: TRBV7-9
j_gene: TRBJ1-1
d_gene: -
abundance: -
CDR3nt: TGTGCCAGCAGCCCTACTACACACGAAAAGAACACTGAAGCTTTCTTT
CDR3aa: CASSPTTHEKNTEAFF

v_gene: TRBV27
j_gene: TRBJ2-3
d_gene: -
abundance: -
CDR3nt: TGTGCCAGCAGTTTAGGTTTTACAGGCACAGATACGCAGTATTTT
CDR3aa: CASSLGFTGTDTQYF

v_gene: TRBV5-1
j_gene: TRBJ2-3
d_gene: -
abundance: few
CDR3nt: TGCGCCAGCAGCTGGAGGGGACTTAGCACAGATACGCAGTATTTT
CDR3aa: CASSWRGLSTDTQYF

v_gene: TRBV2
j_gene: TRBJ2-7
d_gene: -
abundance: -
CDR3nt: TGTGCCAGCAGTCGAGGGGGAGACGAGCAGTACTTC
CDR3aa: CASSRGGDEQYF

v_gene: TRBV9
j_gene: TRBJ2-7
d_gene: TRBD2
abundance: -
CDR3nt: TGTGCCAGCAGCGTAGGACCGTCGGGGGGGGCAACCCGCGAGCAGTACTTC
CDR3aa: CASSVGPSGGATREQYF

v_gene: TRBV29-1
j_gene: TRBJ1-2
d_gene: -
abundance: -
CDR3nt: TGCAGCGTAGGAGGAGGACCCGGGGTGGGCTACACCTTC
CDR3aa: CSVGGGPGVGYTF

v_gene: TRBV5-1
j_gene: TRBJ1-1
d_gene: TRBD1
abundance: -
CDR3nt: TGCGCCAGCAGCTTGGCCGGGACAGGGTGGGACACTGAAGCTTTCTTT
CDR3aa: CASSLAGTGWDTEAFF

v_gene: TRBV2
j_gene: TRBJ2-7
d_gene: TRBD1
abundance: -
CDR3nt: TGTGCCAGCAAACTCCCGGGACAGGGGTACAACGAGCAGTACTTC
CDR3aa: CASKLPGQGYNEQYF

v_gene: TRBV7-6
j_gene: TRBJ1-4
d_gene: TRBD1
abundance: once
CDR3nt: TGTGCCAGCACCACCGGGACAGGGGGCCATTTTAATGAAAAACTGTTTTTT
CDR3aa: CASTTGTGGHFNEKLFF

v_gene: TRBV7-7
j_gene: TRBJ2-1
d_gene: TRBD2
abundance: -
CDR3nt: TGTGCTAGCAGCTTAGCCGGGGGGGTTTACAATGAGCAGTTCTTC
CDR3aa: CASSLAGGVYNEQFF

v_gene: TRBV6-6
j_gene: TRBJ1-1
d_gene: -
abundance: -
CDR3nt: TGTGCCAGCACCACTCAGGGACAAAAGAACACTGAAGCTTTCTTT
CDR3aa: CASTTQGQKNTEAFF

v_gene: TRBV29-1
j_gene: TRBJ1-4
d_gene: -
abundance: few
CDR3nt: TGCAGCGTTGAAACCGCGACGGGTGAAAAACTGTTTTTT
CDR3aa: CSVETATGEKLFF

v_gene: TRBV10-2
j_gene: TRBJ1-4
d_gene: TRBD1
abundance: -
CDR3nt: TGCGCCAGCAGTGATCGGACAGGGGTGGGTAATGAAAAACTGTTTTTT
CDR3aa: CASSDRTGVGNEKLFF

v_gene: TRBV27
j_gene: TRBJ2-1
d_gene: TRBD2
abundance: -
CDR3nt: TGTGCCAGCAGTAGGACTAGCGGGGGGTATGAGCAGTTCTTC
CDR3aa: CASSRTSGGYEQFF

v_gene: TRBV2
j_gene: TRBJ2-7
d_gene: -
abundance: -
CDR3nt: TGTGCCAGCAGTGAACCGGGAAGGAACGAGCAGTACTTC
CDR3aa: CASSEPGRNEQYF

v_gene: TRBV20-1
j_gene: TRBJ1-1
d_gene: -
abundance: -
CDR3nt: TGCAGTGCTCAATCGGACACTGAAGCTTTCTTT
CDR3aa: CSAQSDTEAFF